Listed here are 10 T cell receptor beta chains from one sample, sequenced in a study of Ad26.COV2.S vaccination and SARS-CoV-2 variants. Here immunoSEQ multiplex PCR was the method, and the copy in TCRdb shows in-frame clones only, minus some. Counted here are 380,000 or so clones, about 80% occurring once; the ten biggest clones make up about 7.4%. Treatment meaning: some 19 received Ad26.COV2.S at low or high dose, single or two shots; roughly 5 received placebo; per-sample allocation not given. Day 63 after the first vaccine or placebo injection was the time point for sampling. Sequences were derived from peripheral blood, sampled in a trial of Ad26.COV2.S vaccine versus placebo. The receptors were sampled from a person aged 18-60 years who received the Ad26.COV2.S COVID-19 vaccine or a placebo.

The rearrangement joins TRBV6-5 to TRBJ1-1; possible D gene TRBD1, 5 bases. Trimming removed 5 bases at V and 0 bases at J, with 7 bases between. The CDR3 consists of 13 residues. Germline CDR1 MNHEY, CDR2 SVGAGI. As DNA, the CDR3 is TGTGCCAGCAGTAGAGGGGTGAACACTGAAGCTTTCTTT. It specifies CASSRGVNTEAFF.

The chain uses TRBV27 and TRBJ2-7; 9 bases line up with TRBD2. J lost 5 bases, V lost 5 bases, and 16 bases had no gene match. CDR1 is MNHEY, CDR2 SMNVEV, per germline (reference sequence). This CDR3 has 17 amino acids. In DNA form, the CDR3 reads TGTGCCAGCAGTGAAGACAGAAAAACGAGGACTAGCGACGAGCAGTACTTC. This sequence encodes CASSEDRKTRTSDEQYF.

This rearrangement joins TRBV27 to TRBJ2-7; 13 positions agree with TRBD2. CDR3 size: 17 residues. V lost 10 bases to trimming and J lost 4 bases; unmatched junction nucleotides: 16. Germline V gene data show CDR1 as MNHEY and CDR2 as SMNVEV (reference sequence). This CDR3 reads CATIVRTSGSGFYEQYF. The DNA of the CDR3 is TGTGCCACCATTGTAAGGACTAGCGGGAGTGGCTTTTACGAGCAGTACTTC.

This CDR3 is CASSPRTINTGELFF. The CDR3 DNA is TGTGCCAGCTCACCACGGACAATCAACACCGGGGAGCTGTTTTTT. V usage is TRBV18 and J usage is TRBJ2-2, with D possibly TRBD1 on 5 matching bases. V was clipped by 1 base and J by 2 bases, with 8 bases between them. Looked up from germline, CDR1 is KGHSH and CDR2 is LQKENI. This CDR3 is 15 amino acids long.

The V gene is TRBV19, the J gene TRBJ1-1; D remains ambiguous. The CDR3 has 15 residues. Trimming pared 9 bases from V and 4 bases from J, leaving 21 bases between. Germline V CDR1 and CDR2: LNHDA, SQIVND (reference sequence). CDR3 coding DNA: TGTGCCAGCAAGGCCCAGAAGGTCTTGAGCACTGAAGCTTTCTTT. Protein: CASKAQKVLSTEAFF.

A few counts support this clone. This chain joins TRBV7-9 and TRBJ2-7, with 10 bases that match TRBD1. Germline CDR1 reads SEHNR; CDR2 reads FQNEAQ (reference sequence). The CDR3 covers 14 residues. V gave up 4 bases and J gave up 3 bases; unmatched junction bases: 3. CDR3 sequence: CASSSGTGDYEQYF. The CDR3 coding sequence is TGTGCCAGCAGCTCCGGGACAGGGGACTACGAGCAGTACTTC.

V usage is TRBV4-1 and J usage is TRBJ1-1, with 7 bases aligning to TRBD1. V lost 3 bases and J lost 1; bases outside the gene matches: 5. Germline loops: CDR1 MGHRA, CDR2 YSYEKL. This CDR3 has 15 residues. CDR3 protein: CASSQANRGNTEAFF. Here the CDR3 DNA reads TGCGCCAGCAGCCAGGCAAACAGGGGGAACACTGAAGCTTTCTTT.

This chain links TRBV18 with TRBJ2-3; TRBD1 might be the D (7 bases). The V gene's germline CDR1 is KGHSH and CDR2 LQKENI. V lost 0 bases and J lost 4, with 20 bases in between. CDR3 size: 18 residues. CDR3 sequence: CASSPPEGASVRADTQYF. The CDR3 coding sequence is TGTGCCAGCTCACCACCGGAGGGGGCTTCAGTCAGGGCAGATACGCAGTATTTT.

The chain is built from TRBV7-7 and TRBJ2-6; 7 bases are shared with TRBD2. The CDR3 sequence is 16 residues long. J lost 2 bases, V lost 5 bases, and 6 bases had no gene match. Looked up from germline, CDR1 is SSHAT and CDR2 is FNYEAQ (reference sequence). The CDR3 DNA reads TGTGCCAGCAGCCCCGGCGGGGGAGCTGGGGCCAACGTCCTGACTTTC. This translates into CASSPGGGAGANVLTF.

The rearrangement joins TRBV6-5 to TRBJ1-1, with D possibly TRBD1 on 5 matching bases. V shed 6 bases and J shed 4 bases, with 18 bases lying between them. Per germline, CDR1 MNHEY and CDR2 SVGAGI. There are 15 residues in the CDR3. DNA for the CDR3: TGTGCCAGCAGGTTTGATAGGGGCGGGAGCACTGAAGCTTTCTTT. As protein: CASRFDRGGSTEAFF.